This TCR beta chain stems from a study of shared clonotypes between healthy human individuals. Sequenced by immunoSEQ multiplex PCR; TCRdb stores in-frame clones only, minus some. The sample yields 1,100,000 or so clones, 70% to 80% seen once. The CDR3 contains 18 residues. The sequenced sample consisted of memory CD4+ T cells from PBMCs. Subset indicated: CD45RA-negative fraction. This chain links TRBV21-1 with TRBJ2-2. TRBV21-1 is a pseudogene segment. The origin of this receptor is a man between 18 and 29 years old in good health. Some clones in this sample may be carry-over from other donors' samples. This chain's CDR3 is CASSKDVVAVGRPGELFF. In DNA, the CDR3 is TGTGCCAGCAGCAAAGATGTGGTGGCTGTCGGGCGGCCCGGGGAGCTGTTTTTT.